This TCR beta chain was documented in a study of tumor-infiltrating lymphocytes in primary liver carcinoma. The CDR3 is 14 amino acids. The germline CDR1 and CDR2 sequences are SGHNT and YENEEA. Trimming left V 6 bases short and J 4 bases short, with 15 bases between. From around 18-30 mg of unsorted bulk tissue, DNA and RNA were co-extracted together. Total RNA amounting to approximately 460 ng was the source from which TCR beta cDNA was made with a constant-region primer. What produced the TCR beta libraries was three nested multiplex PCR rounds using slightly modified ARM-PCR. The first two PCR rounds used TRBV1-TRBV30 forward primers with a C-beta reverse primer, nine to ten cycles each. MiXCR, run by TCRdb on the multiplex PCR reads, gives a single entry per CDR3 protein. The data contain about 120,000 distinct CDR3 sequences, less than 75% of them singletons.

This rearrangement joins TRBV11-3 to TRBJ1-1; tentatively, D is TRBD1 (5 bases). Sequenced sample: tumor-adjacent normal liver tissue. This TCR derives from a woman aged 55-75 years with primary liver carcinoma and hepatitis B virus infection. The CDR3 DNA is TGTGCCAGCAGTCTAACCTGGGGGTGCACTGAAGCTTTCTTT. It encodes CASSLTWGCTEAFF. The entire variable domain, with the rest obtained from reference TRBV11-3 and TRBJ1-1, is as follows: EAGVVQSPRYKIIEKKQPVAFWCNPISGHNTLYWYLQNLGQGPELLIRYENEEAVDDSQLPKDRFSAERLKGVDSTLKIQPAELGDSAVYLCASSLTWGCTEAFFGQGTRLTVV.